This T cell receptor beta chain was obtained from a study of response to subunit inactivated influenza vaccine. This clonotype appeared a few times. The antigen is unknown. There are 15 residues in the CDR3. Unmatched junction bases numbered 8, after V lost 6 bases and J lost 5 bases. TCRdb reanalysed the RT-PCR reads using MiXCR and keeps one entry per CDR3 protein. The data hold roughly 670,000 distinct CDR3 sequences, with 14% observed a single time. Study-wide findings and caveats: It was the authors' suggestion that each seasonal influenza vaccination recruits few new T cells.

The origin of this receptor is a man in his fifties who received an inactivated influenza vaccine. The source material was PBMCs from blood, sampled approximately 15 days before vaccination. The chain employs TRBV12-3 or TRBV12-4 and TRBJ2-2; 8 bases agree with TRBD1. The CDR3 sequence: CASSRRTGKTGELFF. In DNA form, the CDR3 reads TGTGCCAGCAGCCGAAGGACAGGGAAAACCGGGGAGCTGTTTTTT.